These 18 T cell receptor beta chains share one sample of origin, sequenced in a study of memory CD4+ T cells and cytomegalovirus serostatus. Clones were read by immunoSEQ multiplex PCR, and TCRdb kept only the in-frame ones, dropping some. The sample has some 80,000 clones, 80% seen once; the top ten hold around 0.84%. The sort gate was single viable CD3+CD4+CD8-CD45RO+ cells for memory CD4+ T cells. Sample: memory CD4+ T cells from blood. The receptors derive from an adult in good health and CMV-seronegative.

The chain is built from TRBV7-8 and TRBJ2-4, with no clear D. This CDR3 spans 13 amino acids. Germline V gives CDR1 SGHVS, CDR2 FQNEAQ. V was clipped by 0 bases and J by 11 bases, with 11 bases between them. CDR3 region: CASSLAEVRVQYF. The CDR3 DNA is TGTGCCAGCAGCTTAGCCGAGGTCCGGGTTCAGTACTTC.

The chain is built from TRBV7-9 and TRBJ2-7; no clear D. Trimming cost V 1 base and J 2 bases, with 9 bases left between them. Germline V gene lookup returns CDR1 SEHNR and CDR2 FQNEAQ (reference sequence). The CDR3 is made up of 14 amino acids. The CDR3 here is CASSLVSGAYEQYF. DNA for the CDR3: TGTGCCAGCAGCTTAGTCTCTGGGGCCTACGAGCAGTACTTC.

The chain uses TRBV6-6 and TRBJ2-7; TRBD1 matches at 9 bases. CDR3 size: 14 residues. V lost 5 bases to trimming and J lost 5 bases; unmatched junction nucleotides: 7. CDR1 and CDR2 (germline): MNHNY, SVGAGI (reference sequence). In DNA, the CDR3 is TGTGCCAGCAGTACTCGGACAGGGGCCCACGAGCAGTACTTC. Encoded protein: CASSTRTGAHEQYF.

The rearrangement joins TRBV7-2 to TRBJ1-2; TRBD1 might be the D (6 bases). CDR3 length: 13 residues. Looked up from germline, CDR1 is SGHTA and CDR2 is FQGNSA. The V end was cut by 2 bases, the J end by 3 bases, with 7 bases between. DNA for the CDR3: TGTGCCAGCAGCTTACGGGGGCACTATGGCTACACCTTC. This translates into CASSLRGHYGYTF.

This chain connects TRBV2 to TRBJ1-5; D is ambiguous. In germline, CDR1 is SNHLY, CDR2 FYNNEI. The V and J ends lost 7 bases and 4 bases respectively, with 11 bases between them. This CDR3 is 13 amino acids long. In DNA, the CDR3 is TGTGCCAGCACCAAAGCGCGGAATCAGCCCCAGCATTTT. Encoded protein: CASTKARNQPQHF.

The gene calls are TRBV2 and TRBJ1-1; D is possibly TRBD1 (6 bases). The germline V gene has CDR1 SNHLY and CDR2 FYNNEI. V was shortened by 0 bases and J by 6 bases, with 11 bases between the two germline ends. This CDR3 is 14 amino acids long. CDR3 nucleotides: TGTGCCAGCAGTGAAGCAACGACAGGAGCTGAAGCTTTCTTT. Residues: CASSEATTGAEAFF.

The V and J genes are TRBV6-5 and TRBJ2-3; a weak D match, TRBD1 (6 bases). Germline CDR1 reads MNHEY; CDR2 reads SVGAGI. V shed 6 bases and J shed 4 bases, with 14 bases lying between them. This CDR3 region has 14 residues. CDR3 nucleotide sequence: TGTGCCAGCAGCCGCCCCTCAGGGGCAGATACGCAGTATTTT. Amino acids: CASSRPSGADTQYF.

The gene calls are TRBV4-3 and TRBJ1-2; TRBD1 matches at 8 bases. Germline V lookup: CDR1 LGHNA, CDR2 YSLEER. Trimming removed 4 bases from V and 7 bases from J; junction bases left unmatched: 11. The CDR3 is 15 amino acids. Here the CDR3 reads CASSPPGQEVGGYTF. Written as DNA, the CDR3 is TGCGCCAGCAGCCCCCCGGGACAGGAAGTAGGTGGCTACACCTTC.

The chain links TRBV6-6 to TRBJ1-1, with D hard to call. Germline V CDR1 and CDR2: MNHNY, SVGAGI (reference sequence). The germline V and J ends were trimmed by 2 bases and 1 base, with 11 bases remaining between them. The CDR3 is 15 amino acids. The CDR3 is CASSYEGTGNTEAFF. In DNA form, the CDR3 reads TGTGCCAGCAGTTACGAGGGAACGGGGAACACTGAAGCTTTCTTT.

The chain uses TRBV4-3 and TRBJ1-6; no reliable D call. This CDR3 region has 15 residues. V was pared by 5 bases and J by 1 base, with 9 bases between. Germline V gene data show CDR1 as LGHNA and CDR2 as YSLEER. CDR3 sequence: CASSYQLSYNSPLHF. In nucleotides, the CDR3 is TGCGCCAGCAGCTACCAATTATCCTATAATTCACCCCTCCACTTT.

The chain carries TRBV2 and TRBJ2-7; no reliable D call. Germline V lookup: CDR1 SNHLY, CDR2 FYNNEI. The V end was cut by 8 bases, the J end by 2 bases, with 10 bases between. The CDR3 is 12 residues long. For the CDR3, the DNA is TGTGCCAGCTATACCCTTACCTACGAGCAGTACTTC. Translation: CASYTLTYEQYF. The variable domain in full, with the rest retrieved from reference TRBV2 and TRBJ2-7, is EPEVTQTPSHQVTQMGQEVILRCVPISNHLYFYWYRQILGQKVEFLVSFYNNEISEKSEIFDDQFSVERPDGSNFTLKIRSTKLEDSAMYFCASYTLTYEQYFGPGTRLTVT.

This clone has more than one count but fewer than ten. The V gene is TRBV5-6, the J gene TRBJ2-3, with 10 bases lining up with TRBD2. Per germline, CDR1 SGHDT and CDR2 YYEEEE. Losses at the gene ends were 1 base for V and 4 bases for J; bases not matched to a gene: 15. CDR3 length: 19 residues. The CDR3 protein is CASSLFVKASGGGSDTQYF. The DNA for the CDR3 is TGTGCCAGCAGCTTGTTCGTTAAGGCTAGCGGGGGAGGCTCAGATACGCAGTATTTT. The whole variable domain, remainder taken from reference TRBV5-6 and TRBJ2-3, is DAGVTQSPTHLIKTRGQQVTLRCSPKSGHDTVSWYQQALGQGPQFIFQYYEEEERQRGNFPDRFSGHQFPNYSSELNVNALLLGDSALYLCASSLFVKASGGGSDTQYFGPGTRLTVL.

The gene calls are TRBV19 and TRBJ2-1; D gene unclear. The CDR3 is 12 amino acids. In germline, CDR1 is LNHDA, CDR2 SQIVND (reference sequence). V lost 7 bases to trimming and J lost 3 bases, with 7 bases between them. CDR3: CASTNRYNEQFF. DNA for the CDR3: TGTGCCAGTACGAATCGCTACAATGAGCAGTTCTTC.

This clone was seen once. The rearrangement joins TRBV5-1 to TRBJ2-7; D may match TRBD1 or TRBD2 (5 bases each). Germline loops: CDR1 SGHRS, CDR2 YFSETQ. The CDR3 contains 15 residues. V gave up 2 bases and J gave up 2 bases, with 14 bases separating them. The CDR3 sequence is CASSFSGTETYEQYF. The DNA of the CDR3 is TGCGCCAGCAGCTTTTCCGGGACGGAAACCTACGAGCAGTACTTC.

The chain has TRBV10-3 and TRBJ2-3, with a tentative D call TRBD1 (5 bases). Deletions cut 6 bases from V and 2 bases from J, with 9 bases between. The CDR3 spans 13 residues. From germline, CDR1 is ENHRY and CDR2 SYGVKD. This CDR3 reads CAIREDNTDTQYF. The DNA for the CDR3 is TGTGCCATCAGAGAGGACAACACAGATACGCAGTATTTT.

The chain links TRBV2 to TRBJ2-5; D is undetermined. Germline lookup yields CDR1 SNHLY and CDR2 FYNNEI. This CDR3 spans 11 amino acids. Trimming stripped 4 bases from V and 1 base from J, with 1 base between. CDR3 sequence reads: CASSVQETQYF. The CDR3 DNA sequence: TGTGCCAGCAGTGTCCAAGAGACCCAGTACTTC. The full variable domain, in which reference TRBV2 and TRBJ2-5 provide the parts outside the CDR3, is EPEVTQTPSHQVTQMGQEVILRCVPISNHLYFYWYRQILGQKVEFLVSFYNNEISEKSEIFDDQFSVERPDGSNFTLKIRSTKLEDSAMYFCASSVQETQYFGPGTRLLVL.

This chain uses TRBV11-2 with TRBJ2-7; the match to TRBD1 covers 10 bases. The ends lost 5 bases at V and 3 bases at J; junction bases unmatched: 4. The CDR3 spans 14 residues. Germline lookup yields CDR1 SGHAT and CDR2 FQNNGV. CDR3 DNA: TGTGCCAGCAGCCACCGGACAGGGGGCTACGAGCAGTACTTC. This codes for CASSHRTGGYEQYF.

V gene TRBV6-1 combines with J gene TRBJ1-2, with D perhaps TRBD1 (6 bases). The ends were cut back, 2 bases at V and 6 bases at J, with 10 bases in the middle. CDR1 is MNHNS, CDR2 SASEGT, per germline. The CDR3 has 13 residues. For the CDR3, the DNA is TGTGCCAGCAGTGAAAACAGGGCCAATGGCTACACCTTC. This encodes CASSENRANGYTF.